This entry concerns a single TCR beta chain. The antigen remains unidentified. This record comes from a study of T cell responses to AZD1222 COVID-19 vaccine. Using immunoSEQ multiplex PCR, the repertoire was profiled, and TCRdb retains in-frame clones only, with some absent. The table has 80,000 to 95,000 clones, roughly 88% seen once; the top ten hold 4% to 5.5%. CDR1 and CDR2 (germline): SGHTA, FQGNSA. V was trimmed by 2 bases and J by 7 bases, leaving 9 bases between them. CDR3 length equals 13 residues. Study-wide findings and caveats: Two AZD1222 doses significantly raised spike-specific TCR breadth and depth over controls. Donors, mostly white British, included more females; clonal diversity was possibly underestimated. There were vaccine-associated CD4 TCRs across spike, dominant at 160-218 and 743-854.

The specimen was peripheral blood, collected on day 0 of MenACWY control vaccination. This sequence was found in an adult in good health. The genes are TRBV7-2 and TRBJ2-1, with no clear D. CDR3 nucleotide sequence: TGTGCCAGCAGCTTAAACGTCCGGAATGAGCAGTTCTTC. This sequence encodes CASSLNVRNEQFF.